This entry is about one TCR beta chain. TCRdb's table, derived via immunoSEQ multiplex PCR, lists solely in-frame clones and lacks some. The sample shows over 150,000 clones, 96% of them seen only once. These data are taken from a study of control samples from healthy donors and cancer patients. The CDR3 extends over 18 amino acids. Germline CDR1 and CDR2: KGHDR and SFDVKD. Trimming cost V 3 bases and J 3 bases, with 21 bases left between them. This TCR came from a woman between 25 and 40 years old in good health. Sequenced: blood. The chain combines TRBV24-1 with TRBJ2-3; no reliable D call. The CDR3 region has the DNA TGTGCCACCAGTGATACCCTCCCCGGCGGAGCCTTGACAGATACGCAGTATTTT. Translation gives CATSDTLPGGALTDTQYF.